Listed below are T cell receptor beta chains from one sample, sequenced in a study of immune reconstitution after stem cell transplant in scleroderma. TCRdb processed the RT-PCR reads anew with MiXCR; each CDR3 protein has one entry. The sample holds about 2,300 distinct CDR3 sequences, 10% to 14% seen once. This sample was gathered before or after autologous hematopoietic stem cell transplantation (not recorded which). These receptors all come from a female donor with systemic sclerosis. Each CDR3 is given with its conserved first and last residue. The D gene is left open where the match is weak. Clone size appears in some rows only: once, few, many, or a class for an expanded clone.

v_gene,abundance,j_gene,d_gene,CDR3aa,CDR3nt
TRBV7-3,NA,TRBJ2-2,NA,CASSPGLPANTGELFF,TGTGCCAGCAGCCCCGGACTACCAGCGAACACCGGGGAGCTGTTTTTT
TRBV7-6,NA,TRBJ1-1,NA,CASSRVETANTEAFF,TGTGCCAGCAGCCGTGTGGAGACAGCGAACACTGAAGCTTTCTTT
TRBV29-1,medium-sized,TRBJ1-5,NA,CSVGTDSNQPQHF,TGCAGCGTCGGGACGGATAGCAATCAGCCCCAGCATTTT
TRBV20-1,medium-sized,TRBJ1-1,NA,CSAGNTEAFF,TGCAGTGCAGGGAACACTGAAGCTTTCTTT
TRBV6-5,few,TRBJ2-1,NA,CASSYSRTNEQFF,TGTGCCAGCAGTTACTCCAGAACCAATGAGCAGTTCTTC
TRBV20-1,NA,TRBJ1-4,NA,CSARGGSATNEKLFF,TGCAGTGCTAGAGGGGGCTCCGCAACTAATGAAAAACTGTTTTTT
TRBV27,medium-sized,TRBJ1-4,NA,CASGAGRFNEKLFF,TGTGCCAGCGGCGCAGGCAGGTTTAATGAAAAACTGTTTTTT
TRBV20-1,medium-sized,TRBJ2-2,NA,CSARGGSGTGELFF,TGCAGTGCTAGAGGAGGGAGCGGAACCGGGGAGCTGTTTTTT
TRBV7-3,medium-sized,TRBJ2-3,NA,CASSPDRSTDTQYF,TGTGCCAGCAGCCCCGACAGAAGCACAGATACGCAGTATTTT
TRBV7-3,few,TRBJ2-3,NA,CASSLLGGSTDTQYF,TGTGCCAGCAGCTTACTTGGGGGGAGCACAGATACGCAGTATTTT
TRBV20-1,large,TRBJ2-5,NA,CSARVQETQYF,TGCAGTGCCAGGGTACAAGAGACCCAGTACTTC
TRBV2,medium-sized,TRBJ2-2,NA,CASSERQGGTGELFF,TGTGCCAGCAGTGAACGGCAGGGCGGCACCGGGGAGCTGTTTTTT
TRBV5-1,few,TRBJ2-7,NA,CASSLSSYEQYF,TGCGCCAGCAGCTTGAGCTCCTACGAGCAGTACTTC
TRBV29-1,medium-sized,TRBJ2-1,NA,CSAEEGNEQFF,TGCAGCGCGGAGGAGGGCAATGAGCAGTTCTTC
TRBV7-7,large,TRBJ2-5,NA,CASSPSPGRQETQYF,TGTGCTAGCAGCCCCAGCCCAGGGCGACAAGAGACCCAGTACTTC
TRBV20-1,few,TRBJ1-6,NA,CSARQLAQIYNSPLHF,TGCAGTGCTAGACAATTGGCCCAAATATATAATTCACCCCTCCACTTT
TRBV5-6,large,TRBJ1-2,NA,CASSLAGRLFGAMGNYGYTF,TGTGCCAGCAGCTTGGCTGGCAGGCTCTTCGGCGCCATGGGTAACTATGGCTACACCTTC
TRBV20-1,NA,TRBJ2-3,NA,CSASSLRGGGTDTQYF,TGCAGTGCTTCTTCCCTCCGAGGCGGGGGCACAGATACGCAGTATTTT
TRBV7-3,medium-sized,TRBJ2-2,NA,CASSLNSGSATGELFF,TGTGCCAGCAGCTTAAACTCAGGGTCGGCCACCGGGGAGCTGTTTTTT
TRBV3-1,NA,TRBJ2-7,TRBD2,CASSQDLVLGLARYEQYF,TGTGCCAGCAGCCAAGATCTAGTCCTGGGACTAGCTCGGTACGAGCAGTACTTC
TRBV20-1,medium-sized,TRBJ2-7,TRBD2,CSALTSPLQSYEQYF,TGCAGTGCCCTGACTAGCCCCCTACAATCCTACGAGCAGTACTTC
TRBV20-1,medium-sized,TRBJ1-6,TRBD1,CSAPLTGGNSPLHF,TGCAGTGCTCCCTTGACAGGGGGCAATTCACCCCTCCACTTT
TRBV6-1,medium-sized,TRBJ2-5,NA,CASSDVRVGETQYF,TGTGCCAGCAGTGACGTGCGGGTTGGAGAGACCCAGTACTTC
TRBV3-1,NA,TRBJ2-3,NA,CVSSPGADYTDTQYF,TGTGTCAGCAGCCCAGGGGCGGATTACACAGATACGCAGTATTTT
TRBV4-1,large,TRBJ1-4,NA,CASSQEGGGTMGYLFF,TGCGCCAGCAGCCAAGAAGGTGGAGGGACGATGGGCTACCTGTTTTTT
TRBV7-3,NA,TRBJ2-2,TRBD2,CASSPGTSVYTGELFF,TGTGCCAGCAGCCCCGGGACTAGCGTATACACCGGGGAGCTGTTTTTT
TRBV20-1,NA,TRBJ2-5,TRBD2,CSAPLAGVSRETQYF,TGCAGTGCCCCACTAGCGGGGGTTTCAAGGGAGACCCAGTACTTC
TRBV25-1,NA,TRBJ2-7,TRBD1,CASSVGGTGAEQYF,TGTGCCAGTTCAGTAGGGGGGACAGGGGCCGAGCAGTACTTC
TRBV10-3,few,TRBJ1-5,NA,CAISGDGNQPQHF,TGTGCCATCAGTGGGGACGGAAATCAGCCCCAGCATTTT
TRBV19,few,TRBJ1-1,TRBD1,CASTLDRVNTEAFF,TGTGCCAGTACCCTCGACAGGGTGAACACTGAAGCTTTCTTT
TRBV20-1,medium-sized,TRBJ1-6,TRBD1,CSAPNRGANSPLHF,TGCAGTGCTCCGAACAGGGGGGCCAATTCACCCCTCCACTTT
TRBV25-1,NA,TRBJ2-7,TRBD1,CASRIGTGAYEQYF,TGTGCCAGCAGAATCGGGACAGGGGCTTACGAGCAGTACTTC
TRBV7-2,NA,TRBJ1-4,NA,CASSPYGGQNEKLFF,TGTGCCAGCAGCCCCTACGGGGGGCAGAACGAAAAACTGTTTTTT
TRBV6-5,NA,TRBJ1-5,NA,CASRGNSNQPQHF,TGTGCCAGCCGGGGAAATAGCAATCAGCCCCAGCATTTT
TRBV5-5,few,TRBJ2-7,TRBD1,CASSLEQGTYEQYF,TGTGCCAGCAGCTTGGAACAGGGGACCTACGAGCAGTACTTC
TRBV19,few,TRBJ2-1,TRBD2,CASTFGLAGDDEQFF,TGTGCCAGTACTTTCGGACTAGCGGGGGACGATGAGCAGTTCTTC
TRBV6-6,NA,TRBJ2-3,TRBD2,CASSYSSVAGGSTDTQYF,TGTGCCAGCAGTTACTCGTCGGTAGCGGGGGGGAGCACAGATACGCAGTATTTT
TRBV5-1,NA,TRBJ2-5,NA,CASSLIDRNQETQYF,TGCGCCAGCAGCTTAATAGACAGAAATCAAGAGACCCAGTACTTC
TRBV27,few,TRBJ2-2,TRBD1,CATHRGTGNTGELFF,TGTGCCACCCATCGGGGGACAGGGAACACCGGGGAGCTGTTTTTT
TRBV29-1,few,TRBJ2-3,TRBD2,CSVEGDSGGVDTQYF,TGCAGCGTTGAAGGGGATAGCGGGGGTGTAGATACGCAGTATTTT
TRBV12-3/TRBV12-4,few,TRBJ2-1,TRBD1,CASSSDRGLAFSYNEQFF,TGTGCCAGCAGCTCCGACAGGGGATTAGCCTTCTCCTACAATGAGCAGTTCTTC
TRBV11-2,medium-sized,TRBJ2-1,NA,CASSSGTASSYNEQFF,TGTGCCAGCAGCTCCGGGACGGCGAGCTCCTACAATGAGCAGTTCTTC
TRBV13,NA,TRBJ2-3,TRBD1,CASSPAGTGVEDTQYF,TGTGCCAGCAGCCCCGCCGGGACAGGGGTGGAAGATACGCAGTATTTT
TRBV10-3,NA,TRBJ2-3,TRBD2,CAIMDSGGLRLDTQYF,TGTGCCATCATGGATAGCGGGGGGCTACGCTTGGATACGCAGTATTTT
TRBV12-3/TRBV12-4,few,TRBJ1-2,NA,CASRPSGQRYGYTF,TGTGCCAGCAGGCCCAGTGGACAGCGATATGGCTACACCTTC
TRBV2,NA,TRBJ1-4,NA,CASSEAAGAVATNEKLFF,TGTGCCAGCAGTGAGGCAGCAGGAGCCGTTGCAACTAATGAAAAACTGTTTTTT
TRBV14,NA,TRBJ2-7,NA,CASSQGTHRSYEQYF,TGTGCCAGCAGCCAAGGGACACACCGCTCCTACGAGCAGTACTTC
TRBV20-1,few,TRBJ1-2,TRBD1,CSADTTGGSYGYTF,TGCAGTGCTGACACGACAGGGGGCTCTTATGGCTACACCTTC
TRBV20-1,hyperexpanded,TRBJ2-7,TRBD1,CSARDPETGNTYEQYF,TGCAGTGCTAGAGATCCGGAGACAGGGAACACCTACGAGCAGTACTTC
TRBV10-3,few,TRBJ2-7,NA,CATPASYEQYF,TGTGCCACCCCGGCGTCCTACGAGCAGTACTTC
TRBV20-1,large,TRBJ1-2,NA,CSAEGITNYGYTF,TGCAGTGCGGAAGGGATTACTAACTATGGCTACACCTTC